This T cell receptor beta chain originates from a study of blood T cell repertoires in COVID-19. The CDR3 is 16 residues long. V was clipped by 1 base and J by 1 base, with 14 bases between them. Germline CDR1 SGHAT, CDR2 FQNNGV. Authors' data handling: Amplification from reference gene primers served as the basis for estimated nucleated cell counts. Generated by immunoSEQ multiplex PCR, the TCRdb table keeps only in-frame clones and is missing some. V, J and clone size reflect that table, while D and trimming were determined from the DNA. The repertoire holds approximately 200,000 clones, with 84% as singletons.

This TCR was recovered from a woman aged 25-40 years who had recovered from COVID-19. This chain connects TRBV11-2 to TRBJ2-7; TRBD2 might be the D (5 bases). The sample was peripheral blood. The DNA of the CDR3 is TGTGCCAGCAGCTTAGTCGGGGTAGCTGGTTCCTACGAGCAGTACTTC. It encodes CASSLVGVAGSYEQYF. Combining the CDR3 with reference TRBV11-2 and TRBJ2-7 gives the whole variable domain EAGVAQSPRYKIIEKRQSVAFWCNPISGHATLYWYQQILGQGPKLLIQFQNNGVVDDSQLPKDRFSAERLKGVDSTLKIQPAKLEDSAVYLCASSLVGVAGSYEQYFGPGTRLTVT.